This T cell receptor beta chain is drawn from a study of T-cell memory formation after mild COVID-19. cDNA libraries for TCR alpha and TCR beta, carrying sample barcodes and UMIs, came from 5'RACE with constant-segment primers. TCRdb processed the 5' RACE reads anew with MiXCR; each CDR3 protein has one entry. The repertoire holds some 320,000 distinct CDR3 sequences, with more than 15% as singletons. Overall study findings and caveats: Detection of some responders pre-infection suggested pre-existing cross-reactive memory T cells participated. Clones that shrank (day 15 to 85) were balanced CD4/CD8, whereas later expanders leaned CD4+. Among CD4+ contracting clones, most were CM and EM, and CD8+ ones EMRA.

V dropped 6 bases and J dropped 3 bases, with 16 bases sitting between them. The CDR3 is 15 residues long. Germline assignment: CDR1 MNHEY and CDR2 SVGAGI. To note about this clonotype: Its specificity is unknown.

Sequenced: PBMCs or a T cell subset sorted from them (not recorded which). This receptor was identified in a man between 18 and 29 years old who had mild COVID-19 (a few samples of this study predate the infection). Cell type and time point are not known. This chain joins TRBV6-5 and TRBJ2-3; possibly TRBD2 for D (6 bases). CDR3 DNA sequence: TGTGCCAGCAGGACGGGGGTCATAGGTACAGATACGCAGTATTTT. This codes for CASRTGVIGTDTQYF.